This TCR beta chain was identified in a study of T cell repertoires in ileal Crohn's disease. The assay was immunoSEQ multiplex PCR, and TCRdb's table has in-frame clones only and misses some. The sample consists of thousands of clones, approximately 80% of them appearing once. Trimming at V came to 5 bases and at J to 1 base, leaving 9 bases not matched to a gene. Per germline, CDR1 SEHNR and CDR2 FQNEAQ (reference sequence). The CDR3 sequence is 16 residues long. The sequenced sample consisted of ileal tissue. The source of this sequence is an adult with Crohn's disease. The rearrangement links TRBV7-9 to TRBJ2-7; 9 bases line up with TRBD2. CDR3 residues: CASSKADGLASYEQYF. DNA of the CDR3: TGTGCCAGCAGCAAAGCAGATGGACTAGCGTCCTACGAGCAGTACTTC. Variable domain in full (rest from reference TRBV7-9 and TRBJ2-7): DTGVSQNPRHKITKRGQNVTFRCDPISEHNRLYWYRQTLGQGPEFLTYFQNEAQLEKSRLLSDRFSAERPKGSFSTLEIQRTEQGDSAMYLCASSKADGLASYEQYFGPGTRLTVT.